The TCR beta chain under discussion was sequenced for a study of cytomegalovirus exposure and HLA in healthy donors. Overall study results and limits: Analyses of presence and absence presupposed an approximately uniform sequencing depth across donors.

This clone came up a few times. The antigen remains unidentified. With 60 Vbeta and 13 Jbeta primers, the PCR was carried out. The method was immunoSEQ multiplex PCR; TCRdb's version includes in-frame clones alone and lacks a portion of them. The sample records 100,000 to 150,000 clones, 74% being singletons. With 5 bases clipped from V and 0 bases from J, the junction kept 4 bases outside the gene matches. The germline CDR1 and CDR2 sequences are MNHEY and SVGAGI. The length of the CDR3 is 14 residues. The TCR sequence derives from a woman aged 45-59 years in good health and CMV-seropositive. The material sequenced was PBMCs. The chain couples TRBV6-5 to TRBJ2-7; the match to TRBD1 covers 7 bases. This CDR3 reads CASSLQGNSYEQYF. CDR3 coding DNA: TGTGCCAGCAGTCTACAGGGGAACTCCTACGAGCAGTACTTC.